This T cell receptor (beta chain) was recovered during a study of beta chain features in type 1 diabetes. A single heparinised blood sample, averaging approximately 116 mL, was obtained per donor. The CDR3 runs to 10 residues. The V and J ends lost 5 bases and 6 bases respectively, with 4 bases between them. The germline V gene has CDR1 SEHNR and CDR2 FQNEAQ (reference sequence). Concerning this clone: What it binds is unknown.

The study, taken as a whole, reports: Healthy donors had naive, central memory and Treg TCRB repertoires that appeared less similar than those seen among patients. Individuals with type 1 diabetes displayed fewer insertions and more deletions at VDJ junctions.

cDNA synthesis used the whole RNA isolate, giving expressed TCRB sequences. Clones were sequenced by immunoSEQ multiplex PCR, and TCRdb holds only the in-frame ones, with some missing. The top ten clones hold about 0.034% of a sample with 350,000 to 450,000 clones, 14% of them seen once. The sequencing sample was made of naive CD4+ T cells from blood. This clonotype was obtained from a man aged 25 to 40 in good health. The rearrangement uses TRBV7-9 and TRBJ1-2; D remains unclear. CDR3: CASSPDGYTF. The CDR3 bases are TGTGCCAGCAGCCCGGATGGCTACACCTTC.